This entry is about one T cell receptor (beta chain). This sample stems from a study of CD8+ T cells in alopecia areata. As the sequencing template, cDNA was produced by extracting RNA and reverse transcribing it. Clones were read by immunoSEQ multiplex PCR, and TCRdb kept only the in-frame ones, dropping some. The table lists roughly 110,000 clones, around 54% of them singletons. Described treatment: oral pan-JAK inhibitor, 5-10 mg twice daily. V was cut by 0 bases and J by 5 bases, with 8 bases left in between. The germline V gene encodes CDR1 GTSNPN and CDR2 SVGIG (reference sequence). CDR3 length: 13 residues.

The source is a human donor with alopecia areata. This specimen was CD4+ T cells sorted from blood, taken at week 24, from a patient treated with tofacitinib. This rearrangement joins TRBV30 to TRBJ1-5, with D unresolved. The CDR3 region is CAWSVDRYQPQHF. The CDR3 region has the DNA TGTGCCTGGAGTGTGGACCGATATCAGCCCCAGCATTTT.